This T cell receptor (beta chain) was found in a study of Graves' ophthalmopathy and Graves' hyperthyroidism. Study-level points and caveats: Prediction of ophthalmopathy progression reached less than 71% sensitivity and under 80% specificity.

Investigators amplified TCR beta CDR3 regions from RNA transcripts. RT-PCR was first run with HTBI primers, then multiplex PCR in a second round. TCRdb re-analysed the multiplex PCR reads in MiXCR, keeping a single row per CDR3 protein. In the table there are about 400,000 distinct CDR3 sequences, roughly 18% of which are singletons. CDR3 length: 13 residues. Germline V gives CDR1 MNHEY, CDR2 SVGEGT. Trimming cost V 5 bases and J 3 bases; bases outside gene matches: 3. There are many counts of this clonotype. The antigen remains undetermined. The TCR originated in a woman aged 18-29 years with Graves' ophthalmopathy. The V call is TRBV6-2 or TRBV6-3, the J call TRBJ2-7, with TRBD1 identical over 8 bases. The sequenced sample consisted of peripheral blood. CDR3 sequence (DNA): TGTGCCAGCAGTGTGGACAGGGTCTACGAGCAGTACTTC. This gives the protein CASSVDRVYEQYF.